A single sample is the source of the 26 T cell receptor beta chains below, sequenced in a study of blood T cell repertoires in COVID-19. Generated by immunoSEQ multiplex PCR, the TCRdb table keeps only in-frame clones and is missing some. The data contain 45,000 to 55,000 clones, more than 75% of them singletons. Sequencing input: PBMCs or T cells enriched from blood (not recorded which). The receptors originated from a woman aged 45-65 years with acute COVID-19.

This sequence joins TRBV10-3 and TRBJ1-3; possibly TRBD1 for D (5 bases). V lost 3 bases and J lost 5, with 8 bases in between. The germline V gene has CDR1 ENHRY and CDR2 SYGVKD. The CDR3 consists of 13 residues. The CDR3 protein is CAISDGGRNTIYF. Written as DNA, the CDR3 is TGTGCCATCAGTGATGGGGGGAGAAACACCATATATTTT.

Worth noting for this clone: The sample has other DNA sequences that encode this CDR3 too. V usage is TRBV6-5 and J usage is TRBJ1-2, with 7 bases aligning to TRBD1. The CDR3 sequence is 16 residues long. The V gene's germline CDR1 is MNHEY and CDR2 SVGAGI. V lost 0 bases, J lost 4 bases, and 8 bases stayed unmatched. CDR3 DNA: TGTGCCAGCAGTTACTCGAGGACAGGAGGGGGCTATGGCTACACCTTC. Translated: CASSYSRTGGGYGYTF.

The chain links TRBV5-8 to TRBJ1-1; possibly TRBD1 for D (5 bases). Germline V gene lookup returns CDR1 SGHTS and CDR2 YDEGEE. This CDR3 has 14 residues. With 4 bases removed from V and 4 bases from J, the gap between germline ends came to 14 bases. Written as DNA, the CDR3 is TGTGCCAGCAGCCTTGGGGCCCTGCCCACTGAAGCTTTCTTT. Protein sequence: CASSLGALPTEAFF.

The table lists this clone with a few counts. This chain joins TRBV11-2 and TRBJ2-2, with TRBD2 identical over 15 bases. The V gene end was trimmed by 2 bases and the J gene end by 8 bases; junction bases not matched to a gene: 9. Germline V gene sequence: CDR1 SGHAT, CDR2 FQNNGV. CDR3 length: 18 amino acids. The CDR3 DNA follows: TGTGCCAGCAGCTTAAGCTGGAGGACTAGCGGGGGGGCTGGGGAGCTGTTTTTT. Translation: CASSLSWRTSGGAGELFF.

The rearrangement joins TRBV23-1 to TRBJ2-7, with D possibly being TRBD1 (5 bases). TRBV23-1 is an ORF, with its function uncertain. V lost 0 bases and J 1 base, leaving 16 bases between the germline ends. The CDR3 sequence is 17 residues long. The CDR3 is CASSQSEGALPSYEQYF. The CDR3 nucleotides are TGCGCCAGCAGTCAATCTGAAGGGGCACTCCCTTCCTACGAGCAGTACTTC.

The table lists this clone with a few counts. The rearrangement links TRBV10-3 to TRBJ1-2; TRBD1 agrees at 7 bases. Losses at the gene ends were 10 bases for V and 0 bases for J; bases not matched to a gene: 11. This CDR3 contains 15 residues. Looked up from germline, CDR1 is ENHRY and CDR2 is SYGVKD. CDR3: CASATGTEANYGYTF. CDR3 in DNA: TGTGCCAGCGCAACCGGGACAGAAGCTAACTATGGCTACACCTTC.

This chain uses TRBV10-3 with TRBJ1-1; TRBD1 is a possible D gene (5 bases). Trimming removed 4 bases from V and 3 bases from J, with 9 bases in between. Germline V lookup: CDR1 ENHRY, CDR2 SYGVKD. The CDR3 totals 13 residues. The CDR3 region has the DNA TGTGCCATCAGTGCGGGGGTGCACACTGAAGCTTTCTTT. Translated, it gives CAISAGVHTEAFF.

The rearrangement uses TRBV5-8 and TRBJ2-2; D gene ambiguous. V lost 0 bases and J lost 13, with 7 bases in between. The CDR3 covers 11 residues. Germline lookup yields CDR1 SGHTS and CDR2 YDEGEE. The CDR3 nucleotides are TGTGCCAGCAGCTTGGCCCTGGCGCTGTTTTTT. Its translation is CASSLALALFF.

The chain employs TRBV2 and TRBJ1-2; a possible D gene is TRBD1 (6 bases). The CDR3 length is 13 residues. V shed 2 bases and J shed 6 bases, with 10 bases lying between them. Per the germline V gene, CDR1 is SNHLY and CDR2 is FYNNEI. CDR3 sequence reads: CASSEQGRDGYTF. The CDR3 DNA is TGTGCCAGCAGTGAACAGGGGCGCGATGGCTACACCTTC.

This chain uses TRBV2 with TRBJ1-5; TRBD1 might be the D (6 bases). The CDR3 length is 13 residues. In germline, CDR1 is SNHLY, CDR2 FYNNEI. Trimming pared 7 bases from V and 5 bases from J, leaving 12 bases between. The CDR3 protein is CASKRDIDQPQHF. The CDR3 DNA follows: TGTGCCAGCAAGCGGGACATTGATCAGCCCCAGCATTTT.

The count of this clone is one. The rearrangement joins TRBV5-1 to TRBJ2-3; 7 nucleotides match TRBD1. V dropped 7 bases and J dropped 2; count of bases not matched to a gene: 10. The CDR3 is 15 residues long. Germline CDR1 reads SGHRS; CDR2 reads YFSETQ. CDR3 in amino acids: CASVRQGSSTDTQYF. CDR3 nucleotide sequence: TGCGCCAGCGTTCGACAGGGTTCGTCCACAGATACGCAGTATTTT.

The chain recombines TRBV25-1 with TRBJ1-2; 8 bases line up with TRBD1. CDR3 length: 17 amino acids. Trimming removed 4 bases from V and 7 bases from J; junction bases left unmatched: 17. Per germline, CDR1 MGHDK and CDR2 SYGVNS. The DNA for the CDR3 is TGTGCCAGCAGTGCCATACCGCTTACACAGGGGGGAGGTGGCTACACCTTC. Translation gives CASSAIPLTQGGGGYTF.

The chain uses TRBV29-1 and TRBJ1-2; 8 nucleotides align to TRBD1. The CDR3 sequence is 13 residues long. Germline CDR1 reads SQVTM; CDR2 reads ANQGSEA. V lost 7 bases, J lost 14 bases, and 18 bases stayed unmatched. CDR3 amino acids: CSAPQGDRQGKTF. The CDR3 nucleotides are TGCAGCGCTCCACAGGGGGACAGGCAAGGAAAGACCTTC.

The J gene is TRBJ2-2, the V gene TRBV7-2; D is unresolved. CDR1 and CDR2 from the germline V gene are SGHTA and FQGNSA. The CDR3 contains 14 residues. V lost 6 bases, J lost 2 bases, and 10 bases lay in between. The CDR3 reads CASRVLPNTGELFF. The CDR3 bases are TGTGCCAGCAGGGTACTACCTAACACCGGGGAGCTGTTTTTT. The full variable domain, with the rest looked up from reference TRBV7-2 and TRBJ2-2, is GAGVSQSPSNKVTEKGKDVELRCDPISGHTALYWYRQSLGQGLEFLIYFQGNSAPDKSGLPSDRFSAERTGGSVSTLTIQRTQQEDSAVYLCASRVLPNTGELFFGEGSRLTVL.

V and J are TRBV10-2 and TRBJ2-7, with 10 bases that match TRBD2. Looked up from germline, CDR1 is WSHSY and CDR2 is SAAADI. With 6 bases clipped from V and 0 bases from J, the junction kept 5 bases outside the gene matches. The CDR3 loop spans 15 amino acids. The CDR3 sequence: CASRQSGGVSYEQYF. For the CDR3, the DNA is TGCGCCAGCAGGCAAAGCGGGGGGGTCTCCTACGAGCAGTACTTC.

The chain couples TRBV11-2 to TRBJ1-1, with D uncertain. CDR1 SGHAT and CDR2 FQNNGV come from the germline V gene. The V end lost 7 bases, the J end lost 5 bases, and 11 bases lay between the germline ends. The CDR3 contains 12 residues. CDR3 sequence: CASTPGSTEAFF. CDR3 in DNA: TGTGCCAGCACCCCGGGGAGTACTGAAGCTTTCTTT.

This rearrangement joins TRBV21-1 to TRBJ1-4; the table's D call of TRBD1 was not tested on the DNA. TRBV21-1 is a pseudogene segment. The CDR3 totals 15 residues. In DNA form, the CDR3 reads TGTGCCAGCAGCAAAACAGGGGGCGCGGGGGAAAAACTGTTTTTT. Translated: CASSKTGGAGEKLFF.

This rearrangement joins TRBV4-1 to TRBJ1-4; D is unresolved. V shed 9 bases and J shed 0 bases, with 8 bases lying between them. Per the germline V gene, CDR1 is MGHRA and CDR2 is YSYEKL. CDR3 length equals 13 residues. The chain's CDR3 is CASSQATNEKLFF. The CDR3, as DNA: TGCGCCAGTTCGCAGGCAACTAATGAAAAACTGTTTTTT.

V usage is TRBV13 and J usage is TRBJ1-1; possibly TRBD1 for D (6 bases). CDR1 is PRHDT and CDR2 is FYEKMQ in the germline V gene (reference sequence). V dropped 5 bases and J dropped 3 bases, with 13 bases sitting between them. The CDR3 is made up of 14 amino acids. The CDR3 loop reads CASSLQRGYTEAFF. The CDR3 DNA sequence: TGTGCCAGCAGCCTCCAAAGGGGGTACACTGAAGCTTTCTTT.

This clone is a singleton in its sample. This chain links TRBV7-9 with TRBJ2-2; perhaps TRBD2 as D (5 bases). V was pared by 2 bases and J by 4 bases, with 8 bases between. Germline CDR1 and CDR2: SEHNR and FQNEAQ (reference sequence). This CDR3 is built from 14 residues. CDR3 bases: TGTGCCAGCAGCTTACCGGGGTCCACCGGGGAGCTGTTTTTT. It specifies CASSLPGSTGELFF.

The chain has TRBV2 and TRBJ2-1; TRBD2 matches at 13 bases. CDR1 is SNHLY, CDR2 FYNNEI, per germline. The CDR3 is 15 residues long. J was trimmed by 7 bases and V by 6 bases; bases with no gene match: 6. Written as DNA, the CDR3 is TGTGCCAGCAGGGAAACTAGCGGGGGGGTTAATGAGCAGTTCTTC. Its translation: CASRETSGGVNEQFF.

The genes are TRBV11-2 and TRBJ2-7; TRBD2 matches at 13 bases. CDR3 length equals 16 residues. Trimming removed 5 bases from V and 2 bases from J; junction bases left unmatched: 6. Germline V gene lookup returns CDR1 SGHAT and CDR2 FQNNGV. The CDR3 spells CASSPGLAGVPYEQYF. CDR3 in DNA: TGTGCCAGCAGCCCAGGACTAGCGGGGGTCCCCTACGAGCAGTACTTC.

The genes are TRBV6-1 and TRBJ2-3, with TRBD2 matching 11 bases. Germline loops: CDR1 MNHNS, CDR2 SASEGT. V shed 1 base and J 0 bases; nucleotides not matched to a gene: 12. The CDR3 is 20 residues long. CDR3 amino acids: CASSEGEWLAGGPSTDTQYF. In DNA, the CDR3 is TGTGCCAGCAGTGAAGGGGAGTGGCTAGCGGGGGGCCCTAGCACAGATACGCAGTATTTT.

This rearrangement joins TRBV6-1 to TRBJ1-6, with D tentatively TRBD1 (6 bases). With 2 bases removed from V and 10 bases from J, the gap between germline ends came to 15 bases. Germline assignment: CDR1 MNHNS and CDR2 SASEGT. The CDR3 consists of 15 residues. The CDR3 sequence is CASSENPGEGSPLHF. The DNA of the CDR3 is TGTGCCAGCAGTGAAAACCCAGGGGAGGGATCACCCCTCCACTTT.

The genes are TRBV4-2 and TRBJ2-3; TRBD1 matches 7 bases. The V segment lost 0 bases and the J segment 6 bases; nucleotides outside the gene matches: 6. Germline CDR1 LGHNA, CDR2 YNFKEQ. This CDR3 has 15 residues. The CDR3 region is CASSQETRQGDTQYF. In DNA, the CDR3 is TGTGCCAGCAGCCAAGAAACTAGACAGGGCGATACGCAGTATTTT.

This chain uses TRBV18 with TRBJ2-2; 7 nucleotides align to TRBD1. The CDR3 has 13 amino acids. The V gene's germline CDR1 is KGHSH and CDR2 LQKENI. Trimming at V came to 4 bases and at J to 6 bases, leaving 2 bases not matched to a gene. CDR3 region: CASSQTGAGELFF. In nucleotides, the CDR3 is TGTGCCAGCTCACAAACAGGGGCCGGGGAGCTGTTTTTT.